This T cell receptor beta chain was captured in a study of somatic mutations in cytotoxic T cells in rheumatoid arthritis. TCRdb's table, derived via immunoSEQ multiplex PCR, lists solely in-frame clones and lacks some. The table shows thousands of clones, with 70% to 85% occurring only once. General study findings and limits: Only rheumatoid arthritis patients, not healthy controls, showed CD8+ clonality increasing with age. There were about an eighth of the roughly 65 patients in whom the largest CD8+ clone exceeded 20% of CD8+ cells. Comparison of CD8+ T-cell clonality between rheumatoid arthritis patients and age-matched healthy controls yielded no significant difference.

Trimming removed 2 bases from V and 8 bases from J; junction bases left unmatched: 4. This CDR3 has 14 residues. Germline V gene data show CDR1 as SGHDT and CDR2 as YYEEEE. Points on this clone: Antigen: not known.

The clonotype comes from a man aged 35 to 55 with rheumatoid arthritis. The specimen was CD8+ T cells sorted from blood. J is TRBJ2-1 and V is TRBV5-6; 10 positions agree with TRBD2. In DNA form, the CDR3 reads TGTGCCAGCAGCTTTAGCGGGGGGAGGGATGAGCAGTTCTTC. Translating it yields CASSFSGGRDEQFF.